This is a list of T cell receptor beta chains from one sample in a study of cytomegalovirus exposure and HLA in healthy donors. Some clones are missing from TCRdb's copy, which holds only in-frame ones; the method was immunoSEQ multiplex PCR. The table shows over 130,000 clones, with around four fifths occurring only once. Input material: PBMCs. These receptor sequences come from a man aged 25-45 years in good health and CMV-seropositive. Each CDR3 is given with its conserved first and last residue. The D gene is left open where the match is weak. Rows may omit the clone size; those that give it use once, few, many or a size class.

D gene: .
clone size: .
J gene: TRBJ1-2
V gene: TRBV28
CDR3 protein: CASSLRRRVGNYGYTF
CDR3 DNA: TGTGCCAGCAGTTTAAGGCGCAGGGTCGGTAACTATGGCTACACCTTC

D gene: TRBD2
clone size: .
J gene: TRBJ2-7
V gene: TRBV15
CDR3 protein: CATSRGSSGGAHEQYF
CDR3 DNA: TGTGCCACCAGCAGGGGATCCAGCGGGGGGGCCCACGAGCAGTACTTC

D gene: TRBD2
clone size: .
J gene: TRBJ2-5
V gene: TRBV6-6
CDR3 protein: CASSYSWGGVETQYF
CDR3 DNA: TGTGCCAGCAGTTACTCGTGGGGGGGGGTTGAGACCCAGTACTTC

D gene: .
clone size: .
J gene: TRBJ2-3
V gene: TRBV10-3
CDR3 protein: CAISESGISGDPQYF
CDR3 DNA: TGTGCCATCAGTGAGTCGGGAATATCAGGGGATCCGCAGTATTTT

D gene: .
clone size: .
J gene: TRBJ1-2
V gene: TRBV6-5
CDR3 protein: CASSYGGADYGYTF
CDR3 DNA: TGTGCCAGCAGTTACGGAGGGGCGGACTATGGCTACACCTTC

D gene: TRBD1
clone size: .
J gene: TRBJ2-1
V gene: TRBV7-9
CDR3 protein: CASSLDRGDYNEQFF
CDR3 DNA: TGTGCCAGCAGCTTAGACAGGGGGGACTACAATGAGCAGTTCTTC

D gene: .
clone size: .
J gene: TRBJ2-7
V gene: TRBV11-2
CDR3 protein: CASSLDPGPEQYF
CDR3 DNA: TGTGCCAGCAGCTTAGATCCAGGGCCCGAGCAGTACTTC

D gene: TRBD1
clone size: .
J gene: TRBJ1-1
V gene: TRBV28
CDR3 protein: CASSPRQGEAFF
CDR3 DNA: TGTGCCAGCAGTCCCCGACAGGGTGAAGCTTTCTTT

D gene: .
clone size: .
J gene: TRBJ1-1
V gene: TRBV28
CDR3 protein: CASTLGLSNTEAFF
CDR3 DNA: TGTGCCAGCACCTTGGGGCTGTCAAACACTGAAGCTTTCTTT

D gene: TRBD1
clone size: few
J gene: TRBJ2-5
V gene: TRBV6-1
CDR3 protein: CASRITGEETQYF
CDR3 DNA: TGTGCCAGCAGGATAACAGGGGAAGAGACCCAGTACTTC

D gene: .
clone size: .
J gene: TRBJ1-2
V gene: TRBV28
CDR3 protein: CASSSPRGARPVYGYTF
CDR3 DNA: TGTGCCAGCAGTTCACCCCGCGGGGCGCGACCTGTCTATGGCTACACCTTC

D gene: .
clone size: .
J gene: TRBJ2-1
V gene: TRBV14
CDR3 protein: CASSFDRYNEQFF
CDR3 DNA: TGTGCCAGCAGCTTCGACAGGTACAATGAGCAGTTCTTC

D gene: .
clone size: .
J gene: TRBJ2-3
V gene: TRBV5-6
CDR3 protein: CASSLLEQTTDTQYF
CDR3 DNA: TGTGCCAGCAGCTTACTTGAACAGACCACAGATACGCAGTATTTT

D gene: TRBD1
clone size: .
J gene: TRBJ1-1
V gene: TRBV7-9
CDR3 protein: CASSPPGTGGSEAFF
CDR3 DNA: TGTGCCAGCAGCCCCCCCGGGACAGGGGGATCTGAAGCTTTCTTT

D gene: .
clone size: once
J gene: TRBJ1-2
V gene: TRBV18
CDR3 protein: CASSPPRSGGIGGYTF
CDR3 DNA: TGTGCCAGCTCACCACCGAGGTCGGGGGGGATCGGTGGCTACACCTTC

D gene: .
clone size: once
J gene: TRBJ1-1
V gene: TRBV6-5
CDR3 protein: CASNRHLNTEAFF
CDR3 DNA: TGTGCCAGCAATCGACACCTGAACACTGAAGCTTTCTTT

D gene: TRBD1
clone size: .
J gene: TRBJ1-1
V gene: TRBV5-1
CDR3 protein: CASSLADRVGTEAFF
CDR3 DNA: TGCGCCAGCAGCTTGGCTGACAGGGTCGGGACTGAAGCTTTCTTT

D gene: .
clone size: few
J gene: TRBJ1-3
V gene: TRBV19
CDR3 protein: CASSSRRTVSGNTIYF
CDR3 DNA: TGTGCCAGTAGTTCACGGAGGACAGTTTCTGGAAACACCATATATTTT

D gene: .
clone size: .
J gene: TRBJ1-1
V gene: TRBV6-4
CDR3 protein: CASRVTENTEAFF
CDR3 DNA: TGTGCCAGCAGGGTAACAGAGAACACTGAAGCTTTCTTT

D gene: TRBD1
clone size: few
J gene: TRBJ2-3
V gene: TRBV5-6
CDR3 protein: CASSLADYGTGSTDTQYF
CDR3 DNA: TGTGCCAGCAGCTTGGCGGATTACGGGACAGGGAGCACAGATACGCAGTATTTT

D gene: .
clone size: .
J gene: TRBJ1-1
V gene: TRBV11-2
CDR3 protein: CASSSGENTEAFF
CDR3 DNA: TGTGCCAGCAGCTCCGGAGAGAACACTGAAGCTTTCTTT

D gene: .
clone size: .
J gene: TRBJ2-3
V gene: TRBV7-9
CDR3 protein: CASSRLGGLSTDTQYF
CDR3 DNA: TGTGCCAGCAGCCGTCTTGGCGGGTTGAGCACAGATACGCAGTATTTT

D gene: TRBD1
clone size: .
J gene: TRBJ2-5
V gene: TRBV2
CDR3 protein: CASRPWAGGEETQYF
CDR3 DNA: TGTGCCAGCAGGCCTTGGGCAGGGGGTGAAGAGACCCAGTACTTC

D gene: TRBD2
clone size: .
J gene: TRBJ2-5
V gene: TRBV6-1
CDR3 protein: CASRWTSGSGETQYF
CDR3 DNA: TGTGCCAGCAGATGGACTAGCGGGAGTGGGGAGACCCAGTACTTC

D gene: TRBD1
clone size: few
J gene: TRBJ1-2
V gene: TRBV5-4
CDR3 protein: CASTPSAGGFYGYTF
CDR3 DNA: TGTGCCAGCACCCCTTCGGCAGGGGGCTTCTATGGCTACACCTTC

D gene: .
clone size: .
J gene: TRBJ1-2
V gene: TRBV5-4
CDR3 protein: CASSFPRTDYGYTF
CDR3 DNA: TGTGCCAGCAGCTTTCCGCGGACAGACTATGGCTACACCTTC

D gene: TRBD2
clone size: few
J gene: TRBJ2-7
V gene: TRBV28
CDR3 protein: CASSSPAGGPYEQYF
CDR3 DNA: TGTGCCAGCAGTTCCCCAGCGGGGGGGCCCTACGAGCAGTACTTC

D gene: .
clone size: .
J gene: TRBJ1-2
V gene: TRBV7-9
CDR3 protein: CSSSLGDTLICCTF
CDR3 DNA: TGTTCCAGCAGCTTGGGGGACACTTTAATATGTTGCACCTTC

D gene: .
clone size: .
J gene: TRBJ1-1
V gene: TRBV7-2
CDR3 protein: CASSPPRNTEAFF
CDR3 DNA: TGTGCCAGCAGCCCCCCCCGGAACACTGAAGCTTTCTTT

D gene: .
clone size: few
J gene: TRBJ1-1
V gene: TRBV19
CDR3 protein: CASSSTGSTEAFF
CDR3 DNA: TGTGCCAGTAGTTCGACAGGTAGCACTGAAGCTTTCTTT

D gene: TRBD2
clone size: once
J gene: TRBJ2-3
V gene: TRBV27
CDR3 protein: CASSLALAGGLDTQYF
CDR3 DNA: TGTGCCAGCAGTTTAGCACTAGCGGGAGGGTTAGATACGCAGTATTTT

D gene: TRBD2
clone size: .
J gene: TRBJ2-3
V gene: TRBV28
CDR3 protein: CASSYTSGEGPDTQYF
CDR3 DNA: TGTGCCAGCAGCTACACTAGCGGAGAGGGCCCAGATACGCAGTATTTT

D gene: .
clone size: .
J gene: TRBJ1-5
V gene: TRBV30
CDR3 protein: CAWSAGTNQPQHF
CDR3 DNA: TGTGCCTGGAGCGCCGGGACAAATCAGCCCCAGCATTTT

D gene: TRBD1
clone size: .
J gene: TRBJ2-2
V gene: TRBV9
CDR3 protein: CASSSRTGTDGELFF
CDR3 DNA: TGTGCCAGCAGCTCGCGGACCGGGACAGACGGGGAGCTGTTTTTT

D gene: TRBD1
clone size: .
J gene: TRBJ2-7
V gene: TRBV18
CDR3 protein: CASSPPGQGAYEQYF
CDR3 DNA: TGTGCCAGCTCACCACCGGGACAGGGGGCTTACGAGCAGTACTTC

D gene: TRBD1
clone size: once
J gene: TRBJ1-4
V gene: TRBV7-8
CDR3 protein: CASNYRGAGREKLFF
CDR3 DNA: TGTGCCAGCAATTACAGGGGGGCGGGCAGGGAAAAACTGTTTTTT

D gene: .
clone size: .
J gene: TRBJ1-1
V gene: TRBV4-2
CDR3 protein: CASSQGLPGAFF
CDR3 DNA: TGTGCCAGCAGCCAGGGGCTGCCCGGGGCTTTCTTT

D gene: TRBD1
clone size: .
J gene: TRBJ2-1
V gene: TRBV18
CDR3 protein: CASSQDRGGEQFF
CDR3 DNA: TGTGCCAGCTCACAAGACAGGGGTGGGGAGCAGTTCTTC

D gene: TRBD2
clone size: few
J gene: TRBJ2-3
V gene: TRBV4-1
CDR3 protein: CASSQDPQRGISTDTQYF
CDR3 DNA: TGCGCCAGCAGCCAAGATCCCCAGCGGGGGATTAGCACAGATACGCAGTATTTT

D gene: .
clone size: .
J gene: TRBJ1-5
V gene: TRBV19
CDR3 protein: CASTQGYNQPQHF
CDR3 DNA: TGTGCCAGTACCCAGGGATACAATCAGCCCCAGCATTTT

D gene: .
clone size: .
J gene: TRBJ2-3
V gene: TRBV30
CDR3 protein: CAWSTTDTQYF
CDR3 DNA: TGTGCCTGGAGCACTACAGATACGCAGTATTTT

D gene: .
clone size: .
J gene: TRBJ1-6
V gene: TRBV9
CDR3 protein: CASSVWTANSPLHF
CDR3 DNA: TGTGCCAGCAGCGTATGGACAGCTAATTCACCCCTCCACTTT

D gene: TRBD1
clone size: .
J gene: TRBJ2-1
V gene: TRBV27
CDR3 protein: CASSSPLTGEKQFF
CDR3 DNA: TGTGCCAGCAGTTCCCCTCTTACAGGGGAGAAGCAGTTCTTC

D gene: TRBD1
clone size: .
J gene: TRBJ2-7
V gene: TRBV9
CDR3 protein: CASSPSAGTGLYEQYF
CDR3 DNA: TGTGCCAGCAGCCCTTCCGCCGGGACAGGGTTATACGAGCAGTACTTC

D gene: TRBD1
clone size: .
J gene: TRBJ1-1
V gene: TRBV5-1
CDR3 protein: CASSSTGDAEAFF
CDR3 DNA: TGCGCCAGCAGCTCGACAGGGGACGCTGAAGCTTTCTTT

D gene: .
clone size: .
J gene: TRBJ1-2
V gene: TRBV6-5
CDR3 protein: CASSYGQNYGYTF
CDR3 DNA: TGTGCCAGCAGTTATGGGCAGAACTATGGCTACACCTTC

D gene: TRBD1
clone size: .
J gene: TRBJ2-7
V gene: TRBV19
CDR3 protein: CASSPGTGTYEQYF
CDR3 DNA: TGTGCCAGTAGTCCAGGGACAGGAACCTACGAGCAGTACTTC

D gene: TRBD1
clone size: once
J gene: TRBJ2-7
V gene: TRBV19
CDR3 protein: CASSLRDRGSYEQYF
CDR3 DNA: TGTGCCAGTAGTCTCCGGGACAGGGGTTCCTACGAGCAGTACTTC

D gene: .
clone size: many
J gene: TRBJ1-4
V gene: TRBV15
CDR3 protein: CATSRGEGRKLFF
CDR3 DNA: TGTGCCACCAGCAGAGGGGAAGGGAGAAAACTGTTTTTT

D gene: .
clone size: .
J gene: TRBJ2-2
V gene: TRBV28
CDR3 protein: CASSLEGTTGELFF
CDR3 DNA: TGTGCCAGCAGTTTAGAGGGTACCACCGGGGAGCTGTTTTTT

D gene: .
clone size: .
J gene: TRBJ2-4
V gene: TRBV7-2
CDR3 protein: CASSSPGEGLGIQYF
CDR3 DNA: TGTGCCAGCAGCTCCCCAGGGGAGGGCCTAGGCATTCAGTACTTC

D gene: .
clone size: .
J gene: TRBJ2-7
V gene: TRBV21-1
CDR3 protein: CASSKVCCSGYEQYF
CDR3 DNA: TGTGCCAGCAGCAAAGTTTGCTGTTCGGGGTACGAGCAGTACTTC

D gene: .
clone size: few
J gene: TRBJ2-7
V gene: TRBV5-1
CDR3 protein: CASSFEGSLTYEQYF
CDR3 DNA: TGCGCCAGCAGCTTCGAGGGTTCCTTGACCTACGAGCAGTACTTC

D gene: .
clone size: few
J gene: TRBJ1-1
V gene: TRBV19
CDR3 protein: CASSIARDTEAFF
CDR3 DNA: TGTGCCAGTAGTATAGCGAGGGACACTGAAGCTTTCTTT

D gene: TRBD1
clone size: .
J gene: TRBJ1-2
V gene: TRBV28
CDR3 protein: CASLEDRDRVVGDYGYTF
CDR3 DNA: TGTGCCAGCTTAGAAGACCGGGACAGGGTGGTCGGAGACTATGGCTACACCTTC

D gene: .
clone size: .
J gene: TRBJ2-1
V gene: TRBV27
CDR3 protein: CASSGLEGVLTHNEQFF
CDR3 DNA: TGTGCCAGCAGCGGTCTAGAGGGGGTGCTTACCCACAATGAGCAGTTCTTC